The clone carrying this T cell receptor (beta chain) was seen more than once but under ten times. The antigen remains undetermined. Amplification used 60 Vbeta primers and 13 Jbeta primers. Generated by immunoSEQ multiplex PCR, the TCRdb table keeps only in-frame clones and is missing some. The sample has more than 120,000 clones, around 75% seen once. The data are from a study of cytomegalovirus exposure and HLA in healthy donors. Broader study findings: Researchers reported that a few CMV-associated chains were confirmed in vitro as CMV antigen-specific.

Germline values: CDR1 SGHRS, CDR2 YFSETQ. CDR3 length equals 15 residues. Trimming cost V 3 bases and J 3 bases; bases outside gene matches: 8. This sequence was found in a woman aged 25 to 45 in good health and CMV-seronegative. Input material: PBMCs. The genes are TRBV5-1 and TRBJ2-7, with TRBD2 matching over 8 bases. CDR3 residues: CASSWEITSGYEQYF. CDR3 bases: TGCGCCAGCAGCTGGGAAATTACTAGCGGCTACGAGCAGTACTTC.